This T cell receptor (beta chain) was recovered during a study of cytomegalovirus exposure and HLA in healthy donors. Study details: The approximately 120 validation repertoires matched the roughly 700 first-cohort repertoires in platform, a later analysis reported.

Germline assignment: CDR1 SGHVS and CDR2 FNYEAQ. The CDR3 runs 16 residues. V was pared by 0 bases and J by 0 bases, with 12 bases between. The data were produced by immunoSEQ multiplex PCR, yet TCRdb's version contains in-frame clones alone and is incomplete. The sample carries 250,000 to 350,000 clones, approximately 86% recorded once. The V and J genes are TRBV7-6 and TRBJ2-7; D ambiguous. The TCR originated in a woman aged 25 to 39 in good health and CMV-seropositive. Sequencing was performed on PBMCs. Here the CDR3 DNA reads TGTGCCAGCAGCTTAGCGGGCAGGTTAAGCTCCTACGAGCAGTACTTC. Translated, it gives CASSLAGRLSSYEQYF.